This T cell receptor beta chain was sequenced for a study of T cells after yellow fever vaccination. This clonotype was found a few times. MiXCR, run by TCRdb on the 5' RACE reads, gives a single entry per CDR3 protein. This sample has approximately 610,000 distinct CDR3 sequences, with less than 20% found just once. This TCR was recovered from a man aged 18-30 years who received the YFV17D yellow fever vaccine. Specimen: PBMCs, collected about 5 days after the first yellow fever vaccination.

The CDR3 protein is CASLSGGGTGELFF. For the CDR3, the DNA is TGTGCCAGCCTCTCGGGAGGGGGCACCGGGGAGCTGTTTTTT. V is TRBV19 and J is TRBJ2-2; 8 bases match TRBD2. The germline gives CDR1 LNHDA, CDR2 SQIVND (reference sequence). The ends lost 9 bases at V and 4 bases at J; junction bases unmatched: 7. The CDR3 is made up of 14 amino acids.